Following are 5 T cell receptor beta chains from one sample sequenced in a study of tumor-infiltrating lymphocytes in primary liver carcinoma. The template, roughly 0.45 ug total RNA, yielded TCR beta cDNA made with a constant-region primer. Slightly modified ARM-PCR with three nested multiplex PCR rounds yielded TCR beta libraries. Primers for the first two PCR rounds were TRBV1-TRBV30 forward primers and a C-beta reverse primer (about 9 cycles per round). TCRdb ran MiXCR on the multiplex PCR reads and lists one entry per CDR3 protein. The profile shows about 37,000 distinct CDR3 sequences, roughly 77% of them singletons. Between roughly 18 and 30 mg of unsorted bulk tissue served as the source from which RNA and DNA were co-extracted. Source material: tumor-adjacent normal liver tissue. The receptors were gathered from a man in his forties or fifties with primary liver carcinoma and hepatitis B virus infection.

Worth noting for this clonotype: A read error may account for a junction end that differs from germline. The J gene is TRBJ2-2, the V gene TRBV29-1, with TRBD2 as a possible D gene (5 bases). The germline gives CDR1 SQVTM, CDR2 ANQGSEA. There are 14 residues in the CDR3. The CDR3 region has the DNA TGCAGCGTGCTGCGCAGCCTGAACACCGGGGAGTTGTTTTTT. It specifies CSVLRSLNTGELFF.

This clonotype was detected ten times or more. V usage is TRBV7-9 and J usage is TRBJ2-7; TRBD2 aligns across 9 bases. CDR3 length: 15 residues. Germline V gene sequence: CDR1 SEHNR, CDR2 FQNEAQ (reference sequence). J was trimmed by 2 bases and V by 8 bases; bases with no gene match: 10. Written as DNA, the CDR3 is TGTGCCAGCGACGGGCGGGAGGGCCTCGCCTACGAGCAGTACTTC. It codes for CASDGREGLAYEQYF.

With respect to this clonotype: Germline is not matched at one junction end, which may reflect a read error. The CDR3 protein is CVSSLTSAWDELFF. The CDR3 DNA reads as TGTGTCAGCAGCCTAACTAGCGCGTGGGATGAGCTGTTCTTC. The chain recombines TRBV14 with TRBJ2-1, with TRBD2 matching over 7 bases. The CDR3 runs to 14 residues. Germline values: CDR1 SGHDN, CDR2 FVKESK.

For this clonotype: Mismatch with germline at one junction end may stem from a read error. This chain links TRBV28 with TRBJ2-7; D perhaps matches TRBD1 (5 bases). CDR3 length equals 12 residues. Germline V lookup: CDR1 MDHEN, CDR2 SYDVKM. The CDR3 reads CASRPLQARQYF. In DNA form, the CDR3 reads TGTGCCAGCAGGCCACTACAGGCCAGGCAGTATTTC. Full variable domain (outside the CDR3, taken from reference TRBV28 and TRBJ2-7): DVKVTQSSRYLVKRTGEKVFLECVQDMDHENMFWYRQDPGLGLRLIYFSYDVKMKEKGDIPEGYSVSREKKERFSLILESASTNQTSMYLCASRPLQARQYFGPGTRLTVT.

A note on this clonotype: An end of the junction differs from the germline gene, which may be a read error. The rearrangement uses TRBV11-2 and TRBJ2-7, with TRBD1 matching over 8 bases. CDR3 length: 16 residues. Germline V gives CDR1 SGHAT, CDR2 FQNNGV. The CDR3 here is CASSLAGGPFDYGQYF. As DNA, the CDR3 is TGTGCCAGCAGCTTAGCAGGGGGCCCCTTTGACTACGGGCAGTACTTC.